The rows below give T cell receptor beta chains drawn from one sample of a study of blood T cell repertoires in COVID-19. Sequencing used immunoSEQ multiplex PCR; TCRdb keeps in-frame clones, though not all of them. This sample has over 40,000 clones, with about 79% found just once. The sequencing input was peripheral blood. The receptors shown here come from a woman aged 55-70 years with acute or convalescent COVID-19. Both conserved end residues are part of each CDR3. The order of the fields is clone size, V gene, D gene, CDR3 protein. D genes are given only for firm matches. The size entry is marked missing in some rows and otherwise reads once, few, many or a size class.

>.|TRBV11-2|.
CASSSAGYGYTF
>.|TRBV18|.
CASSPRGALMRTQYF
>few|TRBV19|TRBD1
CASSSRDRGPNYGYTF
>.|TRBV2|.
CASSEWQGEAFF
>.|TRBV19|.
CASSTGGPAETQYF
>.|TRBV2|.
CASSEIVGQGQPQHF
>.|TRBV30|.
CAWSGQFRTNEKLFF
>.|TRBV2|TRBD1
CASRRTGDTYEQYF
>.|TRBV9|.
CASSVSGAGGNTIYF
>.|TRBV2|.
CASNQRGSSYEQYF
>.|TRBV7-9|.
CASSFIGGNQETQYF
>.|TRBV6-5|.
CASMKVREYNSPLHF
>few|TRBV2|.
CASSLIRSEQYF
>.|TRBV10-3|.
CAISRGAPTGELFF
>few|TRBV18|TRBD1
CASSLQGYGYTF
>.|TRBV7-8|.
CASSLIQGWTYEQYF
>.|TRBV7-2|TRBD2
CASSLLAGGPYNEQFF
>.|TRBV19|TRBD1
CASSDHDSGQGLYGYTF